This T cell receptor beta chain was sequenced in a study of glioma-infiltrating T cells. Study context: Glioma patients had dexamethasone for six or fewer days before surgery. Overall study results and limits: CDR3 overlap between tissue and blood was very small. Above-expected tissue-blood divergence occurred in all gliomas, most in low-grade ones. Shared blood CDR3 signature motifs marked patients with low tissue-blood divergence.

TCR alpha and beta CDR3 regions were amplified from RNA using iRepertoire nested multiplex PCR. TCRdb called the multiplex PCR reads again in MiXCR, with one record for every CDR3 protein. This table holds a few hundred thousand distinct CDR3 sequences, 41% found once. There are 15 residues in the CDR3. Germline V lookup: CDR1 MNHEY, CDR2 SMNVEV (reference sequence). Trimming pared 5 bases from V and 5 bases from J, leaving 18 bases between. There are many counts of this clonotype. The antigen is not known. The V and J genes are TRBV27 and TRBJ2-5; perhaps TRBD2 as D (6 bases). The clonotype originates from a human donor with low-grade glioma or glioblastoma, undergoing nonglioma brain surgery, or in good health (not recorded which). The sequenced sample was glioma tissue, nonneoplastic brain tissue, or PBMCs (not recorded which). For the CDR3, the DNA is TGTGCCAGCAGTCCGACTAGTCTGGGTCCGGAGACCCAGTACTTC. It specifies CASSPTSLGPETQYF.